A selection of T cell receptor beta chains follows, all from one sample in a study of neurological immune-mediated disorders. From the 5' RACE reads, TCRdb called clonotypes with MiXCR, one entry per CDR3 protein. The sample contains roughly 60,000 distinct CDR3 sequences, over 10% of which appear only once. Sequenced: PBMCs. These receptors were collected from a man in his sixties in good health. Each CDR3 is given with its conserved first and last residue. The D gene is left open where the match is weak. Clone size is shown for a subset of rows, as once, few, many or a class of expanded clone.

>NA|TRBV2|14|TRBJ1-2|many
CASSDQGADYGYTF
TGTGCCAGCAGTGACCAGGGCGCTGACTATGGCTACACCTTC
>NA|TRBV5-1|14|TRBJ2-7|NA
CASSLASGSTEQYF
TGCGCCAGCAGCTTGGCGTCAGGGAGTACCGAGCAGTACTTC
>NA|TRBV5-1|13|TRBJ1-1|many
CASSSPGGAEAFF
TGCGCCAGCAGCTCCCCAGGAGGGGCTGAAGCTTTCTTT
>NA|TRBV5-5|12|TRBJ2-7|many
CASSLQDYEQYF
TGTGCCAGCAGCTTACAGGACTACGAGCAGTACTTC
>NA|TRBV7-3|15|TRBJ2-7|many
CASTPRGDHPYEQYF
TGTGCCAGCACCCCCCGGGGCGACCACCCCTACGAGCAGTACTTC
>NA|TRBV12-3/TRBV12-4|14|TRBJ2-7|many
CASSHRDVVYEQYF
TGTGCCAGCAGCCACCGGGACGTAGTTTACGAGCAGTACTTC
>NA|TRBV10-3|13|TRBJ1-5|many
CAISESLSQPQHF
TGTGCCATCAGTGAGTCACTGTCTCAGCCCCAGCATTTT
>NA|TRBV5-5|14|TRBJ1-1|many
CASSRGPDETEAFF
TGTGCCAGCAGCCGGGGACCAGATGAGACTGAAGCTTTCTTT
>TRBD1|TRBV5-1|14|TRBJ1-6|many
CASRGGQGASPLHF
TGCGCCAGCAGAGGGGGACAGGGGGCCTCACCCCTCCACTTT
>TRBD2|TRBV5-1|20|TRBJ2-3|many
CASSLSPPSGGTSYTDTQYF
TGCGCCAGCAGCTTAAGTCCGCCTAGCGGGGGGACGTCCTACACAGATACGCAGTATTTT
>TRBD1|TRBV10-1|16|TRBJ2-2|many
CASTPGTASNTGELFF
TGCGCCAGCACTCCTGGGACAGCCTCGAACACCGGGGAGCTGTTTTTT
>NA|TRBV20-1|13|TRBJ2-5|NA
CSARDSEQETQYF
TGCAGTGCTAGAGATTCAGAGCAAGAGACCCAGTACTTC
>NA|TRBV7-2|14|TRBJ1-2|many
CASSLGQGGYGYTF
TGTGCCAGCAGCTTAGGCCAGGGAGGCTATGGCTACACCTTC
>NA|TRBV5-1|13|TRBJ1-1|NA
CASRYQENTEAFF
TGCGCCAGCAGATATCAGGAGAACACTGAAGCTTTCTTT
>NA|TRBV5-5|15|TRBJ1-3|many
CASSPTGASGNTIYF
TGTGCCAGCAGCCCGACAGGAGCCTCTGGAAACACCATATATTTT
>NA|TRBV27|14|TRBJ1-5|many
CASSRAGRNQPQHF
TGTGCCAGCAGTAGGGCTGGGCGAAATCAGCCCCAGCATTTT
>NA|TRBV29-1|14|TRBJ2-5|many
CSVVSGSYSGTQYF
TGCAGCGTCGTATCCGGGTCTTATTCTGGGACCCAGTACTTC
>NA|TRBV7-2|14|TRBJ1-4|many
CASSQGALNEKLFF
TGTGCCAGCAGCCAAGGGGCTCTTAATGAAAAACTGTTTTTT
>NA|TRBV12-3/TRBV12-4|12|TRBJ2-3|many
CASRRETDTQYF
TGTGCCAGCAGGAGGGAAACGGATACGCAGTATTTT
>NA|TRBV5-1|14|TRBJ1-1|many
CASSLWGMDTEAFF
TGCGCCAGCAGCTTGTGGGGGATGGACACTGAAGCTTTCTTT
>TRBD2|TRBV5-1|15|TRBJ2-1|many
CASSDASGGLDEQFF
TGCGCCAGCAGCGATGCTAGCGGGGGGCTCGATGAGCAGTTCTTC
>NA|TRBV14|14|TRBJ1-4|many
CASSQVQGHGKLFF
TGTGCCAGCAGCCAAGTGCAGGGTCACGGAAAACTGTTTTTT
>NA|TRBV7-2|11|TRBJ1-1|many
CASSINYEAFF
TGTGCCAGCAGCATTAACTATGAAGCTTTCTTT
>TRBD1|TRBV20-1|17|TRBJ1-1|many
CSARVPTGGQMNTEAFF
TGCAGTGCTAGAGTACCGACAGGGGGCCAAATGAACACTGAAGCTTTCTTT
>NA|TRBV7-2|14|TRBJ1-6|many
CASSPDRVNSPLHF
TGTGCCAGCAGCCCGGACAGAGTCAATTCACCCCTCCACTTT
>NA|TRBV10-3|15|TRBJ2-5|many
CAISDGGGGQETQYF
TGTGCCATCAGTGACGGTGGGGGTGGACAAGAGACCCAGTACTTC